Reported below is one T cell receptor beta chain. The antigen remains undetermined. Clones were sequenced by immunoSEQ multiplex PCR, and TCRdb holds only the in-frame ones, with some missing. Here the sample spans roughly 130,000 clones, over 75% being singletons. This sample was taken from a study of T cell responses to AZD1222 COVID-19 vaccine. V lost 6 bases and J lost 0, with 12 bases in between. Germline loops: CDR1 MNHEY, CDR2 SVGAGI. The CDR3 is 15 residues long. Study results and limitations: The peak T cell response came first, and repertoires were sampled only after it. Variant regions that are unmutated are reportedly the target of nearly half of spike-specific TCRs. Donor demographics were predominantly white British with a female majority; clonal diversity may be underestimated.

Sample: peripheral blood, taken on day 0 of AZD1222 vaccination. This TCR was sampled from an adult in good health. This chain uses TRBV6-5 with TRBJ2-1; D not resolved. CDR3 sequence (DNA): TGTGCCAGCAGATACAGCGCGAGCTCCTACAATGAGCAGTTCTTC. Its protein product is CASRYSASSYNEQFF.